Listed here are 12 T cell receptor beta chains from one sample, sequenced in a study of technical replicates of blood from a few donors. Here immunoSEQ multiplex PCR was the method, and the copy in TCRdb shows in-frame clones only, minus some. The sample has some 31,000 clones; roughly 92% are singletons. The sample was PBMCs. The receptors here all came from a human donor in good health. Some clones in this sample may be carry-over from other donors' samples.

This clone was recorded once. One end of the junction does not line up with germline, which may come from a read error. The V and J genes are TRBV4-3 and TRBJ2-2; D is ambiguous. This CDR3 contains 15 residues. The germline CDR1 and CDR2 sequences are LGHNA and YSLEER. The CDR3 loop is CASSQGLERTGELFF. For the CDR3, the DNA is TGCGCCAGCAGTCAAGGGCTTGAGAGGACCGGGGAGCTGTTTTTT.

The rearrangement links TRBV30 to TRBJ2-3; 7 bases are a match to TRBD1. Losses at the gene ends were 4 bases for V and 5 bases for J; bases not matched to a gene: 9. Germline V gives CDR1 GTSNPN, CDR2 SVGIG (reference sequence). The CDR3 is 14 amino acids. The DNA of the CDR3 is TGTGCCTGGAATGGCCAACAGGGGATAGATACGCAGTATTTT. Protein: CAWNGQQGIDTQYF.

V usage is TRBV9 and J usage is TRBJ2-5; TRBD1 matches at 11 bases. The CDR3 length is 15 residues. CDR1 and CDR2 from the germline V gene are SGDLS and YYNGEE. Unmatched junction bases numbered 6, after V lost 3 bases and J lost 5 bases. The CDR3 sequence: CASSAGQGAGETQYF. CDR3 DNA sequence: TGTGCCAGCAGCGCCGGACAGGGGGCTGGGGAGACCCAGTACTTC.

V gene TRBV9 combines with J gene TRBJ1-6; 7 nucleotides align to TRBD1. The CDR3 contains 15 residues. CDR1 and CDR2 (germline): SGDLS, YYNGEE. J was trimmed by 6 bases and V by 2 bases; bases with no gene match: 5. The CDR3 here is CASSVLGQTNSPLHF. The CDR3, as DNA: TGTGCCAGCAGCGTTCTGGGACAGACTAATTCACCCCTCCACTTT.

The rearrangement uses TRBV30 and TRBJ1-5, with D perhaps TRBD1 (6 bases). The CDR3 is made up of 13 amino acids. The V and J ends lost 4 bases and 7 bases respectively, with 14 bases between them. Germline V CDR1 and CDR2: GTSNPN, SVGIG (reference sequence). The DNA for the CDR3 is TGTGCCTGGAACGAGGGGGGGGCCCAGCCCCAGCATTTT. Protein: CAWNEGGAQPQHF.

The chain employs TRBV9 and TRBJ2-2, with a tentative D call TRBD2 (5 bases). The V gene lost 0 bases and the J gene lost 0 bases, with 12 bases spanning the gap. From germline, CDR1 is SGDLS and CDR2 YYNGEE. This CDR3 has 17 amino acids. CDR3: CASSVGFGNANTGELFF. The CDR3 coding sequence is TGTGCCAGCAGCGTAGGTTTCGGGAATGCGAACACCGGGGAGCTGTTTTTT.

This chain joins TRBV6-1 and TRBJ1-5, with 7 bases identical to TRBD1. The length of the CDR3 is 13 residues. The ends lost 4 bases at V and 5 bases at J; junction bases unmatched: 2. Germline V gene data show CDR1 as MNHNS and CDR2 as SASEGT. Written as DNA, the CDR3 is TGTGCCAGCAGTGTAGACAGGGATCAGCCCCAGCATTTT. It specifies CASSVDRDQPQHF.

This rearrangement joins TRBV9 to TRBJ1-2; D gene uncertain. The CDR3 loop spans 13 amino acids. The germline V gene has CDR1 SGDLS and CDR2 YYNGEE. The germline V and J ends were trimmed by 0 bases and 5 bases, with 8 bases remaining between them. CDR3 bases: TGTGCCAGCAGCGTAGTTCACGGGTATGGCTACACCTTC. This sequence encodes CASSVVHGYGYTF.

This chain links TRBV7-3 with TRBJ2-1, with 9 bases lining up with TRBD2. V trimming: 1 base; J trimming: 6 bases; junction bases outside the gene matches: 7. Per the germline V gene, CDR1 is SGHTA and CDR2 is FQGTGA. CDR3 length equals 16 residues. The CDR3 nucleotides are TGTGCCAGCAGCTTAATCGGCGGGGGGGCTTCCAATGAGCAGTTCTTC. Residues: CASSLIGGGASNEQFF.

This chain joins TRBV4-1 and TRBJ1-1; 7 bases align to TRBD1. The CDR3 sequence is 15 residues long. The J segment lost 11 bases and the V segment lost 1 base, leaving 13 bases of the junction unmatched. In germline, CDR1 is MGHRA, CDR2 YSYEKL. The CDR3, as DNA: TGCGCCAGCAGCCAAGTCCCGGGACAGTCACCGACGGCTTTCTTT. Protein: CASSQVPGQSPTAFF.

The gene calls are TRBV27 and TRBJ1-5; possible D gene TRBD1, 5 bases. The ends were cut back, 3 bases at V and 5 bases at J, with 11 bases in the middle. Germline CDR1 reads MNHEY; CDR2 reads SMNVEV (reference sequence). This CDR3 region has 14 residues. The CDR3 region is CASSFRRADQPQHF. CDR3 in DNA: TGTGCCAGCAGTTTTCGCAGGGCCGATCAGCCCCAGCATTTT.

The CDR3 nucleotides are TGTGCCAGCTCACCACCGTCGGTAGCGGGGGGGCAAAAGACCCAGTACTTC. It encodes CASSPPSVAGGQKTQYF. This rearrangement joins TRBV18 to TRBJ2-5, with 11 bases lining up with TRBD2. J gave up 6 bases and V 0 bases, and 9 bases lay outside the gene matches. The CDR3 has 17 amino acids. The germline V gene has CDR1 KGHSH and CDR2 LQKENI. Filled out from reference TRBV18 and TRBJ2-5, the complete variable domain reads NAGVMQNPRHLVRRRGQEARLRCSPMKGHSHVYWYRQLPEEGLKFMVYLQKENIIDESGMPKERFSAEFPKEGPSILRIQQVVRGDSAAYFCASSPPSVAGGQKTQYFGPGTRLLVL.